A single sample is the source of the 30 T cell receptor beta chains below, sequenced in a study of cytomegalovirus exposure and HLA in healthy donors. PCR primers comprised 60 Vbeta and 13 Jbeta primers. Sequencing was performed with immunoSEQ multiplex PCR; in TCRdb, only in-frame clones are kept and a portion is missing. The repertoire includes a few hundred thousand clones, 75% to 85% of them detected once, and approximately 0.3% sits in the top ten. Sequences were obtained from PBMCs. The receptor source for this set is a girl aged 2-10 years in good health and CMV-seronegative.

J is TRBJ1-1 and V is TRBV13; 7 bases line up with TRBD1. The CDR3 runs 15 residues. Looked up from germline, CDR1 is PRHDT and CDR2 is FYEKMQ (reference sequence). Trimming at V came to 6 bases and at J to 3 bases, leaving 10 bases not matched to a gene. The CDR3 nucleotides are TGTGCCAGCAGGAACCGACAGGGTACACACACTGAAGCTTTCTTT. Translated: CASRNRQGTHTEAFF.

CDR3 coding DNA: TGTGCCAGCAGCTTAAACGGGGGGCGCTTGTCTGACTATGGCTACACCTTC. It yields the protein CASSLNGGRLSDYGYTF. The chain employs TRBV7-2 and TRBJ1-2, with D perhaps TRBD1 (6 bases). Trimming took off 2 bases at V and 3 bases at J, with 19 bases between the two ends. CDR3 size: 17 residues. CDR1 and CDR2 (germline): SGHTA, FQGNSA.

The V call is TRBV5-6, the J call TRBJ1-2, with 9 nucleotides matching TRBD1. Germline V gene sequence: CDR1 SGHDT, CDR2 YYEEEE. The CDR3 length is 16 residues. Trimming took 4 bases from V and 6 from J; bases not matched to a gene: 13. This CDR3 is CASSVGTGGAKNGYTF. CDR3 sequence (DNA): TGTGCCAGCAGCGTTGGAACAGGGGGCGCGAAGAATGGCTACACCTTC.

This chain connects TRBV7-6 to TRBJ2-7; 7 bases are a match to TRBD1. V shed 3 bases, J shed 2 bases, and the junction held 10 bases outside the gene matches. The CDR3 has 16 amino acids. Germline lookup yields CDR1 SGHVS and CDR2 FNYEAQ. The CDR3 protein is CASSLGSRGQAYEQYF. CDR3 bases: TGTGCCAGCAGCTTGGGCTCGAGGGGGCAGGCCTACGAGCAGTACTTC.

Written as DNA, the CDR3 is TGTGCCAGCAGCCCACGACTAGCGGGAGTATACGAGCAGTACTTC. It encodes CASSPRLAGVYEQYF. The rearrangement joins TRBV9 to TRBJ2-7; 12 bases map to TRBD2. Germline V lookup: CDR1 SGDLS, CDR2 YYNGEE. J lost 4 bases, V lost 4 bases, and 6 bases had no gene match. The CDR3 spans 15 residues.

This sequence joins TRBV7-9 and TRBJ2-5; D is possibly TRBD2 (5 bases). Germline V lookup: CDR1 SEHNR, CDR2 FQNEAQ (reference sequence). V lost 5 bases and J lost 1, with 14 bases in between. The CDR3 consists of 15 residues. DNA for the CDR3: TGTGCCAGCAGCCCCTCGGGGTACGGCCAAGAGACCCAGTACTTC. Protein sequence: CASSPSGYGQETQYF.

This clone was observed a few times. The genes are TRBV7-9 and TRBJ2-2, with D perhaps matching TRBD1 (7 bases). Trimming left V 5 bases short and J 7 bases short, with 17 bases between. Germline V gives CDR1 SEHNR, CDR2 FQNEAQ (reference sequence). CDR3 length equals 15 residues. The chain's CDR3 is CASSNRQGGDGELFF. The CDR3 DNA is TGTGCCAGCAGCAACAGACAGGGCGGGGACGGGGAGCTGTTTTTT. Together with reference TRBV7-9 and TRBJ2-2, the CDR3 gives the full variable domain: DTGVSQNPRHKITKRGQNVTFRCDPISEHNRLYWYRQTLGQGPEFLTYFQNEAQLEKSRLLSDRFSAERPKGSFSTLEIQRTEQGDSAMYLCASSNRQGGDGELFFGEGSRLTVL.

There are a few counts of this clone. The CDR3 sequence: CASSPPGTLAGANVLTF. CDR3 DNA: TGTGCCAGCTCACCCCCCGGGACTCTAGCTGGGGCCAACGTCCTGACTTTC. The chain recombines TRBV18 with TRBJ2-6, with D tentatively TRBD2 (6 bases). V was clipped by 3 bases and J by 2 bases, with 14 bases between them. Germline values: CDR1 KGHSH, CDR2 LQKENI. This CDR3 comprises 17 residues.

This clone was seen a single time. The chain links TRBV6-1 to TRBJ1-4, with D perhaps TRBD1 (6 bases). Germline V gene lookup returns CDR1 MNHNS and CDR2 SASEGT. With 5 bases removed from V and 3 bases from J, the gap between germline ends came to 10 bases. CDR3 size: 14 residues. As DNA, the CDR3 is TGTGCCAGCAGTCTGGGGGCAGCTAATGAAAAACTGTTTTTT. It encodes CASSLGAANEKLFF.

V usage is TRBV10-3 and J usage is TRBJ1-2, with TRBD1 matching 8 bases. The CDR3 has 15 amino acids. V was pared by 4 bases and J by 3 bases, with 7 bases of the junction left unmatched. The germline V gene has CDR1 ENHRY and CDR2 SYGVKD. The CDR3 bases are TGTGCCATCAGTGTGGCAGGGGGCTTGGACTATGGCTACACCTTC. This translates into CAISVAGGLDYGYTF.

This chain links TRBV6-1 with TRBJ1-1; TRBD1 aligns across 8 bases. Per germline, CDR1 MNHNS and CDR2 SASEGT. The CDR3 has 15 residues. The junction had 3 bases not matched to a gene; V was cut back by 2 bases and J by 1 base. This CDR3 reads CASSEQGAGNTEAFF. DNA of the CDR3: TGTGCCAGCAGTGAACAGGGGGCGGGGAACACTGAAGCTTTCTTT.

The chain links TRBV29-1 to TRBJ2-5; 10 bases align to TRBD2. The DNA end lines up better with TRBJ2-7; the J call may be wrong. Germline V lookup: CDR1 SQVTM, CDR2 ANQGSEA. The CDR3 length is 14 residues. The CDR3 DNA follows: TGCAGCGTTGAGCCTAGCGGGAGCTCCTACGAGCAGTACTTC. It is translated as CSVEPSGSSYEQYF.

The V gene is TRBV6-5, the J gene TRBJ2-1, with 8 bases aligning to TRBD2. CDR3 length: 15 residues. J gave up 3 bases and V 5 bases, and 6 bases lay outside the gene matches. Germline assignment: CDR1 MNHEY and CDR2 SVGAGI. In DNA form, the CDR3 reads TGTGCCAGCAGTAGTCTAGCGGGTCTCTACAATGAGCAGTTCTTC. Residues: CASSSLAGLYNEQFF.

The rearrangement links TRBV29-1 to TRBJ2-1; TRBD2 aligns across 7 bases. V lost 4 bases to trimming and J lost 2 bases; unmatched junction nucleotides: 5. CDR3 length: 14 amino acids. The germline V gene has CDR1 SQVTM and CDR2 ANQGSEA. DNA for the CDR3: TGCAGCGTTGGCGCTAGCGGTGCCTACAATGAGCAGTTCTTC. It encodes CSVGASGAYNEQFF.

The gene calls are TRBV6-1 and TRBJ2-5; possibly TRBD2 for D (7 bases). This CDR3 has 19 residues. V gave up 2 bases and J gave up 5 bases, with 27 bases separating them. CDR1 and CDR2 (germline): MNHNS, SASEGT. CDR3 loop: CASSERGGLKDIGTETQYF. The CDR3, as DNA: TGTGCCAGCAGTGAAAGGGGGGGCCTAAAAGATATCGGGACCGAGACCCAGTACTTC.

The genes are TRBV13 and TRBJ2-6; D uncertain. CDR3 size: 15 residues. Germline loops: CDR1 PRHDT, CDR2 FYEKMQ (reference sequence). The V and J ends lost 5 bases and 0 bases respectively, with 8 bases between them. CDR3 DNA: TGTGCCAGCAGCAAACAGAGCTCTGGGGCCAACGTCCTGACTTTC. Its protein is CASSKQSSGANVLTF. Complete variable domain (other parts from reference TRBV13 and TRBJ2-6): AAGVIQSPRHLIKEKRETATLKCYPIPRHDTVYWYQQGPGQDPQFLISFYEKMQSDKGSIPDRFSAQQFSDYHSELNMSSLELGDSALYFCASSKQSSGANVLTFGAGSRLTVL.

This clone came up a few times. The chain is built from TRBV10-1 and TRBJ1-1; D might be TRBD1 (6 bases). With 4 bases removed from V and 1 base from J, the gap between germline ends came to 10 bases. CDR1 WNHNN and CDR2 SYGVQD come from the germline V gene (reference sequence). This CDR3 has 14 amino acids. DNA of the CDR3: TGCGCCAGCAGTGCGACAGGAGGGAACACTGAAGCTTTCTTT. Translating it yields CASSATGGNTEAFF.

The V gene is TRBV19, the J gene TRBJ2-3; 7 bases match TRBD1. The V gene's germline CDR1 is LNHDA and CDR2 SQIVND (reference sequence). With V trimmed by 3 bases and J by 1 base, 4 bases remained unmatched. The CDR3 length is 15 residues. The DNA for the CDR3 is TGTGCCAGTAGTATCCGACAGGGTCGCACAGATACGCAGTATTTT. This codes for CASSIRQGRTDTQYF.

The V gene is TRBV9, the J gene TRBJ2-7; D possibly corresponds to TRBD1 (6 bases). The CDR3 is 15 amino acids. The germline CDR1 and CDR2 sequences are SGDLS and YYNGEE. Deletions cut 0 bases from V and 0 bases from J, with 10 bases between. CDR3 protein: CASSVEGHDSYEQYF. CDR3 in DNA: TGTGCCAGCAGCGTAGAGGGACACGACTCCTACGAGCAGTACTTC.

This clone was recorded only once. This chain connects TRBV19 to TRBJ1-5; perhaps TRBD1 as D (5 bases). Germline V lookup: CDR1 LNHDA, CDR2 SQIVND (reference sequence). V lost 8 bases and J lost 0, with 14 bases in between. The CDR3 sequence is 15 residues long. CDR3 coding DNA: TGTGCCAGTTCCAACCCGACAGTTAGCAATCAGCCCCAGCATTTT. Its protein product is CASSNPTVSNQPQHF.

The CDR3 reads CASSHHRGTYEQYF. Here the CDR3 DNA reads TGTGCCAGCAGTCATCACAGGGGTACCTACGAGCAGTACTTC. The chain couples TRBV6-6 to TRBJ2-7; 7 bases line up with TRBD1. The CDR3 loop spans 14 amino acids. Germline V gene data show CDR1 as MNHNY and CDR2 as SVGAGI (reference sequence). Losses at the gene ends were 5 bases for V and 2 bases for J; bases not matched to a gene: 6.

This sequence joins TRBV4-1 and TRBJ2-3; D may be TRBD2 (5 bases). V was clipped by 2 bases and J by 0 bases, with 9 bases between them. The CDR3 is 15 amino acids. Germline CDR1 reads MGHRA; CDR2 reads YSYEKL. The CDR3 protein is CASSQISGSTDTQYF. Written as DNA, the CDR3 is TGCGCCAGCAGCCAAATCAGCGGAAGCACAGATACGCAGTATTTT.

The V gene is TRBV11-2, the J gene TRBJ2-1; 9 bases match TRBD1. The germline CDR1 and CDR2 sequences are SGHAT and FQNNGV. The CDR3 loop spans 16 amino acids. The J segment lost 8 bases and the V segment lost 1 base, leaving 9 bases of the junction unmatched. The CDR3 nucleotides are TGTGCCAGCAGCTTAGTTTCTGGACAGGGGCGCGATGAGCAGTTCTTC. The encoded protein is CASSLVSGQGRDEQFF.

The CDR3 nucleotides are TGTGCCATCACGGCTCTAGCGGGGGGTAGCACAGATACGCAGTATTTT. This sequence encodes CAITALAGGSTDTQYF. The chain combines TRBV10-3 with TRBJ2-3; TRBD2 agrees at 11 bases. There are 16 residues in the CDR3. Germline CDR1 reads ENHRY; CDR2 reads SYGVKD. The V gene end was trimmed by 7 bases and the J gene end by 0 bases; junction bases not matched to a gene: 6.

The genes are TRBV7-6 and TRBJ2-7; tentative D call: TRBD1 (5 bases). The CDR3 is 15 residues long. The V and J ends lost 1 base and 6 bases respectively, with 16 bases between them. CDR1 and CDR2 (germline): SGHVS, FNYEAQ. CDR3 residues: CASSLGKGRRAEQYF. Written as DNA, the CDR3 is TGTGCCAGCAGCTTAGGCAAGGGGCGCCGGGCCGAGCAGTACTTC.

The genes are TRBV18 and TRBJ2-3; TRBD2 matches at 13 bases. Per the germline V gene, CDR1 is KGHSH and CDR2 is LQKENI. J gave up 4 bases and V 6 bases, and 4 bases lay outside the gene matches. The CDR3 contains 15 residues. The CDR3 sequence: CASSRTSGSPDTQYF. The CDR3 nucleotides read TGTGCCAGCTCGCGGACTAGCGGGAGCCCAGATACGCAGTATTTT.

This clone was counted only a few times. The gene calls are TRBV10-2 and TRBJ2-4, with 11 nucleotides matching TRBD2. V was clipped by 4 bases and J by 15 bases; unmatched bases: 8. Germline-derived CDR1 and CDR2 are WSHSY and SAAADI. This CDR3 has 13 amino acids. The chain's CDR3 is CASSGTSGFNGYF. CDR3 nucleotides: TGCGCCAGCAGTGGGACTAGCGGGTTTAATGGGTACTTC.

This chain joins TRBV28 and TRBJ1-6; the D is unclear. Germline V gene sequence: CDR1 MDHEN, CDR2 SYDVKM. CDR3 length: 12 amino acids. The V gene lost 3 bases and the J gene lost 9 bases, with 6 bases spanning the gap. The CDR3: CASSFEGSPLHF. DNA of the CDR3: TGTGCCAGCAGTTTCGAGGGTTCACCCCTCCACTTT. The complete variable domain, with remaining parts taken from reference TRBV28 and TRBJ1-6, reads DVKVTQSSRYLVKRTGEKVFLECVQDMDHENMFWYRQDPGLGLRLIYFSYDVKMKEKGDIPEGYSVSREKKERFSLILESASTNQTSMYLCASSFEGSPLHFGNGTRLTVT.

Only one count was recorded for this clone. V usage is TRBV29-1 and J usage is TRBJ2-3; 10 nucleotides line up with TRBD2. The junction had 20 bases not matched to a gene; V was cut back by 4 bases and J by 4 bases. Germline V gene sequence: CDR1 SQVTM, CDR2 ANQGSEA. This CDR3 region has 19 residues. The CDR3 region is CSVGGSSGGAIRTADTQYF. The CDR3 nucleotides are TGCAGCGTTGGAGGTTCCAGCGGGGGGGCCATTCGGACTGCAGATACGCAGTATTTT.

Here the CDR3 DNA reads TGCGCCAGCAGCGGGGGGGAAGACAATCAGCCCCAGCATTTT. It codes for CASSGGEDNQPQHF. The chain recombines TRBV5-1 with TRBJ1-5, with a weak D call TRBD1 (5 bases). This CDR3 spans 14 amino acids. The V gene's germline CDR1 is SGHRS and CDR2 YFSETQ. V was shortened by 4 bases and J by 3 bases, with 11 bases between the two germline ends. Combining the CDR3 with reference TRBV5-1 and TRBJ1-5 gives the whole variable domain KAGVTQTPRYLIKTRGQQVTLSCSPISGHRSVSWYQQTPGQGLQFLFEYFSETQRNKGNFPGRFSGRQFSNSRSEMNVSTLELGDSALYLCASSGGEDNQPQHFGDGTRLSIL.